The entry below describes one TCR beta chain. Its specificity is unknown. Method: immunoSEQ multiplex PCR; TCRdb's copy keeps in-frame clones and lacks some. There are fewer than 15,000 clones in the sample; about 77% occur only once, and 9.5% to 11% lies in the top ten. V shed 5 bases and J 1 base; nucleotides not matched to a gene: 3. CDR1 is SGHAT and CDR2 is FQNNGV in the germline V gene. This CDR3 has 14 residues. Checkpoint therapy with ipilimumab 1 mg/kg began 14 to 28 days after transplant. This entry belongs to a study of ipilimumab plus nivolumab after autologous stem cell transplantation. General observations from the study: Per the authors, repertoire, Treg and microbiota data justify further study.

This receptor was identified in a male donor with multiple myeloma. The sample in question was PBMCs, obtained in a trial of ipilimumab plus nivolumab as post-transplant consolidation. The chain has TRBV11-2 and TRBJ2-3, with 7 bases aligning to TRBD1. The CDR3 reads CASSQTGRTDTQYF. CDR3 in DNA: TGTGCCAGCAGCCAGACAGGGCGCACAGATACGCAGTATTTT.